One and the same sample provided the 26 T cell receptor beta chains below, sequenced in a study of T-cell memory formation after mild COVID-19. TCRdb passed the 5' RACE reads through MiXCR, listing each CDR3 protein once. Of fewer than 400,000 distinct CDR3 sequences detected, about a sixth appear once; the ten largest clones hold 20% to 25%. The sample taken for sequencing was PBMCs or a T cell subset sorted from them (not recorded which). Every receptor here comes from a man between 18 and 35 years old who had mild COVID-19 (a few samples of this study predate the infection). Cell type and time point are not known.

The chain recombines TRBV10-3 with TRBJ1-1, with TRBD1 as a possible D gene (5 bases). Germline values: CDR1 ENHRY, CDR2 SYGVKD. CDR3 size: 13 residues. V was trimmed by 4 bases and J by 10 bases, leaving 16 bases between them. CDR3 in amino acids: CAISAGTAGRAFF. DNA for the CDR3: TGTGCCATCAGTGCCGGGACGGCTGGCCGAGCTTTCTTT.

The rearrangement joins TRBV2 to TRBJ1-5; D is undetermined. This CDR3 has 11 amino acids. V was clipped by 6 bases and J by 12 bases, with 12 bases between them. CDR1 and CDR2 (germline): SNHLY, FYNNEI. The DNA of the CDR3 is TGTGCCAGCAGCCAAAGTCGCGGCCAGCATTTT. This encodes CASSQSRGQHF.

This clonotype was found a few times. The rearrangement uses TRBV12-3 or TRBV12-4 and TRBJ2-7, with 7 bases matching TRBD1. This CDR3 contains 17 residues. Germline trimming cut 1 base from V and 0 bases from J; bases unmatched to any gene: 9. CDR3 nucleotide sequence: TGTGCCAGCAGTTTAGTTCCCCTCGGGACAGCCTCCTACGAGCAGTACTTC. As protein: CASSLVPLGTASYEQYF.

This clonotype was counted only a few times. The rearrangement links TRBV5-1 to TRBJ2-2; D is uncertain. The CDR3 has 14 residues. The germline CDR1 and CDR2 sequences are SGHRS and YFSETQ. V was pared by 4 bases and J by 6 bases, with 13 bases between. This CDR3 is CASSRTGIAGELFF. The CDR3 bases are TGCGCCAGCAGCCGGACGGGCATCGCCGGGGAGCTGTTTTTT.

This clonotype was detected a few times. The genes are TRBV19 and TRBJ2-1; 10 nucleotides agree with TRBD1. Losses at the gene ends were 7 bases for V and 1 base for J; bases not matched to a gene: 4. CDR3 length: 15 amino acids. The V gene's germline CDR1 is LNHDA and CDR2 SQIVND (reference sequence). CDR3 nucleotide sequence: TGTGCCAGTAACCGGGACAGGGGATCCTACAATGAGCAGTTCTTC. This sequence encodes CASNRDRGSYNEQFF. Together with reference TRBV19 and TRBJ2-1, the CDR3 gives the full variable domain: DGGITQSPKYLFRKEGQNVTLSCEQNLNHDAMYWYRQDPGQGLRLIYYSQIVNDFQKGDIAEGYSVSREKKESFPLTVTSAQKNPTAFYLCASNRDRGSYNEQFFGPGTRLTVL.

The gene calls are TRBV5-4 and TRBJ2-5, with unresolved D. Germline values: CDR1 SGHNT, CDR2 YYREEE (reference sequence). The V end was cut by 3 bases, the J end by 0 bases, with 6 bases between. The CDR3 consists of 13 residues. In DNA, the CDR3 is TGTGCCAGCAGCTCCGTGAACCAAGAGACCCAGTACTTC. This encodes CASSSVNQETQYF.

This clonotype was seen more than once but under ten times. V is TRBV7-3 and J is TRBJ2-1; D is uncertain. Germline values: CDR1 SGHTA, CDR2 FQGTGA. Trimming stripped 1 base from V and 9 bases from J, with 7 bases between. The CDR3 spans 12 residues. Here the CDR3 reads CASSLMDGEQFF. The CDR3 region has the DNA TGTGCCAGCAGCTTAATGGATGGTGAGCAGTTCTTC.

There are a few counts of this clonotype. This chain uses TRBV4-1 with TRBJ2-7, with D perhaps TRBD2 (6 bases). Trimming took 4 bases from V and 2 from J, leaving 12 bases between them. Germline loops: CDR1 MGHRA, CDR2 YSYEKL. The CDR3 extends over 14 amino acids. CDR3 sequence: CASSPAGRPYEQYV. The CDR3 DNA is TGCGCCAGCAGCCCAGCCGGGAGACCCTACGAGCAGTACGTC.

The V gene is TRBV6-5, the J gene TRBJ1-1, with a weak D call TRBD1 (5 bases). The germline V and J ends were trimmed by 8 bases and 1 base, with 14 bases remaining between them. This CDR3 is 14 amino acids long. Germline loops: CDR1 MNHEY, CDR2 SVGAGI. The CDR3 coding sequence is TGTGCCAGCGGTTGGAGGGGTCGGAACACTGAAGCTTTCTTT. Translating it yields CASGWRGRNTEAFF.

The rearrangement links TRBV5-1 to TRBJ2-5; 7 bases line up with TRBD2. Germline CDR1 SGHRS, CDR2 YFSETQ. The CDR3 is 15 amino acids. With 4 bases clipped from V and 5 bases from J, the junction kept 11 bases outside the gene matches. The CDR3 spells CASSASGGVRETQYF. CDR3 nucleotide sequence: TGCGCCAGCAGCGCCTCGGGGGGAGTCAGGGAGACCCAGTACTTC.

The table lists this clonotype with a few counts. As DNA, the CDR3 is TGTGCCAGCAGCCGGAACGTAGCAGGCAATGAGCAGTTCTTC. Translating it yields CASSRNVAGNEQFF. This chain uses TRBV12-3 or TRBV12-4 with TRBJ2-1; no definite D call. The CDR3 loop spans 14 amino acids. Deletions cut 6 bases from V and 6 bases from J, with 15 bases between.

The gene calls are TRBV3-1 and TRBJ1-5; TRBD1 agrees at 7 bases. The CDR3 sequence is 15 residues long. V shed 3 bases, J shed 4 bases, and the junction held 6 bases outside the gene matches. The germline gives CDR1 LGHDT, CDR2 YNNKEL (reference sequence). The CDR3 nucleotides are TGTGCCAGCAGCCAGGGACAGAATAGGAATCAGCCCCAGCATTTT. This sequence encodes CASSQGQNRNQPQHF.

This clonotype showed up just a few times. The genes are TRBV30 and TRBJ2-7, with TRBD1 as a possible D gene (5 bases). The CDR3 has 14 residues. Germline CDR1 is GTSNPN and CDR2 is SVGIG (reference sequence). Trimming removed 0 bases from V and 1 base from J, with 10 bases in between. In nucleotides, the CDR3 is TGTGCCTGGAGTGTTGGGTCAGGGTCCTACGAGCAGTACTTC. Its protein is CAWSVGSGSYEQYF.

The chain couples TRBV4-3 to TRBJ2-5; TRBD2 matches 11 bases. Trimming took 0 bases from V and 5 from J; bases not matched to a gene: 11. The V gene's germline CDR1 is LGHNA and CDR2 YSLEER. This CDR3 comprises 18 residues. CDR3 amino acids: CASSQDQLAGGVGETQYF. The CDR3 DNA reads TGCGCCAGCAGCCAAGATCAGCTAGCGGGGGGCGTAGGGGAGACCCAGTACTTC.

This clonotype has a handful of counts. This chain connects TRBV5-1 to TRBJ2-5; 9 bases agree with TRBD2. V trimming: 0 bases; J trimming: 4 bases; junction bases outside the gene matches: 7. CDR1 and CDR2 (germline): SGHRS, YFSETQ. The CDR3 has 16 residues. The DNA of the CDR3 is TGCGCCAGCAGCTTGGTTGCGTCTAGCGGGGCAGAGACCCAGTACTTC. Translation: CASSLVASSGAETQYF.

This clonotype was counted at least ten times. CDR3 residues: CSARVPSGGYEQYF. In DNA form, the CDR3 reads TGCAGTGCTAGAGTGCCTAGCGGGGGTTACGAGCAGTACTTC. The V call is TRBV20-1, the J call TRBJ2-7, with 10 positions matching TRBD2. V lost 1 base and J lost 4; bases outside the gene matches: 4. From germline, CDR1 is DFQATT and CDR2 SNEGSKA (reference sequence). The CDR3 runs 14 residues.

This clonotype has ten or more counts. V is TRBV7-9 and J is TRBJ2-5; tentatively, D is TRBD1 (5 bases). With 5 bases removed from V and 2 bases from J, the gap between germline ends came to 9 bases. The germline CDR1 and CDR2 sequences are SEHNR and FQNEAQ (reference sequence). The CDR3 has 13 amino acids. Written as DNA, the CDR3 is TGTGCCAGCAGCCGACAGCCTCAAGAGACCCAGTACTTC. Translating gives CASSRQPQETQYF.

This clonotype has more than one count but fewer than ten. This chain connects TRBV5-1 to TRBJ1-2; weak D call: TRBD1 (6 bases). V was cut by 0 bases and J by 6 bases, with 15 bases left in between. This CDR3 has 15 amino acids. Germline CDR1 SGHRS, CDR2 YFSETQ. CDR3 sequence: CASSLDYGGRNGYTF. CDR3 DNA: TGCGCCAGCAGCTTGGACTACGGGGGCAGAAATGGCTACACCTTC.

The chain recombines TRBV5-1 with TRBJ2-1; the match to TRBD1 covers 10 bases. Germline V CDR1 and CDR2: SGHRS, YFSETQ. After removal of 2 bases from V and 1 base from J, the junction contained 6 bases not matched to a gene. CDR3 length equals 17 residues. CDR3 amino acids: CASSLPDRGPSYNEQFF. As DNA, the CDR3 is TGCGCCAGCAGCTTACCCGACAGGGGGCCTTCCTACAATGAGCAGTTCTTC.

This clonotype was picked up a small number of times. V and J are TRBV20-1 and TRBJ1-3; D may be TRBD1 (5 bases). The CDR3 sequence is 16 residues long. Germline V gene data show CDR1 as DFQATT and CDR2 as SNEGSKA (reference sequence). Between the trimmed V and J ends, which lost 0 bases and 3 bases, there was a span of 15 bases. The CDR3: CSARDPNWGNGNTIYF. The CDR3 DNA is TGCAGTGCTAGAGATCCAAATTGGGGGAATGGAAACACCATATATTTT.

This chain links TRBV7-2 with TRBJ1-5; the D gene is possibly TRBD1 (5 bases). V was trimmed by 5 bases and J by 5 bases, leaving 13 bases between them. From germline, CDR1 is SGHTA and CDR2 FQGNSA. This CDR3 contains 14 residues. The CDR3 region has the DNA TGTGCCAGCAGCCCCCGTCGGGGCGATCAGCCCCAGCATTTT. The encoded protein is CASSPRRGDQPQHF.

The rearrangement uses TRBV5-4 and TRBJ2-7, with 11 bases that match TRBD2. The CDR3 contains 15 residues. Germline assignment: CDR1 SGHNT and CDR2 YYREEE (reference sequence). Losses at the gene ends were 0 bases for V and 4 bases for J; bases not matched to a gene: 3. The CDR3 reads CASSLVGLAGYEQYF. CDR3 DNA: TGTGCCAGCAGCTTGGTCGGACTAGCGGGTTACGAGCAGTACTTC.

This clonotype was seen a few times. CDR3 residues: CASSPQPDRPTDTQYF. In nucleotides, the CDR3 is TGTGCCAGCAGCCCCCAACCGGACAGACCCACAGATACGCAGTATTTT. The genes are TRBV4-2 and TRBJ2-3; tentatively, D is TRBD1 (6 bases). The CDR3 totals 16 residues. V shed 4 bases and J shed 2 bases, with 16 bases lying between them. CDR1 LGHNA and CDR2 YNFKEQ come from the germline V gene.

This chain links TRBV7-9 with TRBJ2-3; possibly TRBD2 for D (5 bases). In germline, CDR1 is SEHNR, CDR2 FQNEAQ (reference sequence). Trimming left V 1 base short and J 2 bases short, with 10 bases between. The CDR3 loop spans 15 amino acids. The CDR3 spells CASSLGTFNTDTQYF. The CDR3 DNA follows: TGTGCCAGCAGCTTAGGGACTTTCAACACAGATACGCAGTATTTT.

This clonotype was picked up a small number of times. The rearrangement links TRBV20-1 to TRBJ2-3; D not certain. The CDR3 extends over 12 amino acids. Germline CDR1 is DFQATT and CDR2 is SNEGSKA (reference sequence). V was pared by 6 bases and J by 6 bases, with 13 bases between. CDR3 protein: CSAAARGDTQYF. The CDR3 DNA reads as TGCAGTGCGGCGGCCCGTGGCGATACGCAGTATTTT.

This clonotype was counted once. V usage is TRBV7-2 and J usage is TRBJ2-5; D uncertain. The germline V gene has CDR1 SGHTA and CDR2 FQGNSA. The CDR3 totals 13 residues. The ends were cut back, 6 bases at V and 4 bases at J, with 12 bases in the middle. Here the CDR3 DNA reads TGTGCCAGCAGGTTCACCGCAGGAGAGACCCAGTACTTC. As protein: CASRFTAGETQYF.